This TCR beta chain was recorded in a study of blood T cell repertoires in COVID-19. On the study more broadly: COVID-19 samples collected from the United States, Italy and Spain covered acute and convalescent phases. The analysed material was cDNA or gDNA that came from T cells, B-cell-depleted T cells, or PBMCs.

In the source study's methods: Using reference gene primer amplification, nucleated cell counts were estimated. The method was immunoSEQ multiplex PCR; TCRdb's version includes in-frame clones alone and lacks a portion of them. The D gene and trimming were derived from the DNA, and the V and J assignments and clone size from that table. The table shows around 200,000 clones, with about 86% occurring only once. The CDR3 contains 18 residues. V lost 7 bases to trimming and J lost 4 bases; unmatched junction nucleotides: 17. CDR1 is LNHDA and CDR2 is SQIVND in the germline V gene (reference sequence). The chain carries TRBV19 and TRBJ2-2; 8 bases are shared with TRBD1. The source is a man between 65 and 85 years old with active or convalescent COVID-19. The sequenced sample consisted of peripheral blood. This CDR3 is CASISIRTGNVATGELFF. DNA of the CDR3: TGTGCCAGTATTTCTATTCGGACAGGGAACGTGGCCACCGGGGAGCTGTTTTTT.